The entry below describes one T cell receptor beta chain. From germline, CDR1 is SNHLY and CDR2 FYNNEI. With 8 bases clipped from V and 5 bases from J, the junction kept 7 bases outside the gene matches. This CDR3 is built from 14 residues. Authors' analysis steps: Estimation of nucleated cell counts relied on the amplification of reference gene primers. Data came from immunoSEQ multiplex PCR; TCRdb stores just in-frame clones and leaves some out. Clone size and V and J calls were adopted from that table, with D and trimming inferred from the DNA. The data hold 160,000 or so clones, with 65% to 90% observed a single time. This specimen comes from a study of blood T cell repertoires in COVID-19. Study context: Acute-phase and convalescent COVID-19 samples originated in the United States, Italy and Spain. Sample material is recorded as cDNA or gDNA derived from T cells, B-cell-depleted T cells, or PBMCs.

This receptor was obtained from a woman between 50 and 59 years old with acute or convalescent COVID-19. The chain carries TRBV2 and TRBJ1-4; 8 nucleotides line up with TRBD1. What was sequenced was peripheral blood. CDR3 residues: CASDGQGRNEKLFF. The CDR3 DNA reads as TGTGCCAGCGATGGACAGGGAAGGAATGAAAAACTGTTTTTT. Using reference TRBV2 and TRBJ1-4 for the parts outside the CDR3, the full variable domain is EPEVTQTPSHQVTQMGQEVILRCVPISNHLYFYWYRQILGQKVEFLVSFYNNEISEKSEIFDDQFSVERPDGSNFTLKIRSTKLEDSAMYFCASDGQGRNEKLFFGSGTQLSVL.